These T cell receptor beta chains were read from a single sample in a study of CD8+CD57+ T cells in acquired aplastic anemia. TCRdb ran MiXCR on the reads and lists one entry per CDR3 protein. The sample includes 400,000 to 500,000 distinct CDR3 sequences, 55% to 70% seen only once; the top ten take 4%. Sequenced: sorted CD4+, CD8+, or CD8+CD57+ T cells (not recorded which) from PBMCs. All receptors come from a human donor in good health, serving as a control. Each CDR3 is given with its conserved first and last residue. A D gene is named only where the DNA matches it firmly. Clone size is shown for a subset of rows, as once, few, many or a class of expanded clone.

V,size,D,J,CDR3,DNA
TRBV9,.,.,TRBJ2-7,CASSENSYCFTFEYF,TGTGCCAGCAGTGAAAACAGCTATTGCTTCACCTTCGAGTACTTC
TRBV9,.,.,TRBJ1-6,CASSPRPNSHHHF,TGTGCCAGCAGCCCGAGACCAAATTCCCACCACCACTTT
TRBV15,.,TRBD1,TRBJ1-2,CATSRDSRGPSYGYTF,TGTGCCACCAGCAGAGACTCAAGGGGGCCTTCCTATGGCTACACCTTC
TRBV7-3,.,.,TRBJ2-1,CASSLLAGAITTEQFF,TGTGCCAGCAGCTTACTGGCAGGGGCAATTACGACTGAACAGTTCTTC
TRBV30,.,.,TRBJ1-2,CAWSVDSNYGYTF,TGTGCCTGGAGTGTCGACAGCAACTATGGCTACACCTTC
TRBV15,many,.,TRBJ2-5,CATSRARQQKETQYF,TGTGCCACCAGCAGAGCTAGACAGCAGAAAGAGACCCAGTACTTC
TRBV10-3,.,TRBD1,TRBJ1-2,CAISEEDRTSGYTF,TGTGCCATCAGTGAAGAGGACAGGACCTCTGGCTACACCTTC
TRBV12-3/TRBV12-4,many,.,TRBJ1-6,CASSPSGVNSPLHF,TGTGCCAGCAGTCCCTCGGGAGTTAATTCACCCCTCCACTTT
TRBV5-1,.,.,TRBJ1-1,CASSLQSRIGAFF,TGCGCCAGCAGCTTACAATCTAGGATTGGGGCTTTCTTT
TRBV30,many,TRBD2,TRBJ2-7,CAWSDGLAGTYEQYF,TGTGCCTGGAGTGACGGACTAGCGGGGACCTACGAGCAGTACTTC
TRBV7-2,many,.,TRBJ1-3,CASQSNWAADTIYF,TGTGCCAGCCAAAGTAATTGGGCAGCGGACACCATATATTTT
TRBV7-8,.,.,TRBJ1-4,CATSGSLGLCDETLFF,TGTGCCACCAGCGGATCGCTAGGATTGTGCGATGAAACCCTGTTTTTT
TRBV7-6,.,.,TRBJ2-1,CASSLQGPYNEQFF,TGTGCCAGCAGCTTACAGGGGCCCTACAATGAGCAGTTCTTC
TRBV7-2,.,TRBD1,TRBJ2-2,CASSPYQTGSDTQF,TGTGCCAGCAGCCCGTACCAGACAGGGTCAGATACGCAGTTT
TRBV7-9,few,.,TRBJ1-6,CASSIAGEVNSPLHF,TGTGCCAGTAGTATAGCAGGGGAAGTTAATTCACCCCTCCACTTT
TRBV20-1,once,.,TRBJ1-4,CSARDGGLSEKLFF,TGCAGTGCTAGGGATGGGGGGCTGAGTGAAAAACTGTTTTTT
TRBV5-4,.,TRBD2,TRBJ2-3,CASSSRGGLTYTQYF,TGTGCCAGCAGCTCCCGGGGGGGCCTGACCTATACGCAGTATTTT
TRBV5-1,.,TRBD2,TRBJ2-1,CASSLAGENEQFF,TGTGCCAGCAGCTTGGCGGGGGAAAATGAGCAGTTCTTC
TRBV15,.,TRBD1,TRBJ1-4,CATSRGTGTAATNEKLFF,TGTGCCACCAGCAGAGGAACCGGGACAGCTGCAACTAATGAAAAACTGTTTTTT
TRBV12-3/TRBV12-4,many,.,TRBJ2-3,CASSFRDTRTDTQYF,TGTGCCAGCAGTTTCCGGGACACCCGCACAGATACGCAGTATTTT
TRBV20-1,.,.,TRBJ1-3,CSARTGRGEGNTIYF,TGCAGTGCCAGAACGGGGCGGGGGGAGGGAAACACCATATATTTT
TRBV27,many,.,TRBJ1-6,CASRGIYPGNSPLHF,TGTGCCAGCAGGGGAATTTACCCCGGGAATTCACCCCTCCACTTT
TRBV7-8,.,TRBD1,TRBJ1-6,CASNPGQGASPLHF,TGTGCCAGCAACCCGGGACAGGGAGCTTCACCCCTCCACTTT
TRBV25-1,.,.,TRBJ2-7,CASRPGAENYEQYF,TGTGCCAGTCGTCCAGGTGCGGAGAACTACGAGCAGTACTTC
TRBV15,few,.,TRBJ2-7,CATSRAAGLGYEQYF,TGTGCCACCAGCAGAGCTGCCGGCCTCGGGTACGAGCAGTACTTC
TRBV7-2,once,.,TRBJ2-3,CASRPGARDTQYF,TGTGCCAGCAGGCCGGGGGCTAGAGATACGCAGTATTTT
TRBV10-3,.,TRBD1,TRBJ1-2,CAISEPGQGPDGYTF,TGTGCCATCAGTGAGCCGGGACAGGGGCCCGACGGCTACACCTTC
TRBV6-5,many,.,TRBJ1-2,CASSASNYGYTF,TGTGCCAGCAGTGCATCTAACTATGGCTACACCTTC
TRBV5-4,.,.,TRBJ2-5,CASSLSGGWQETQYF,TGTGCCAGCAGCTTATCGGGGGGCTGGCAAGAGACCCAGTACTTC
TRBV7-4,.,.,TRBJ1-2,CASSIQRTYYGDTF,TGTGCCAGCAGTATTCAGAGGACATACTATGGAGATACCTTC
TRBV3-1,many,TRBD1,TRBJ1-2,CASTLRDRGYGYTF,TGTGCCAGTACCCTACGGGACAGGGGTTATGGCTACACCTTC
TRBV14,.,.,TRBJ1-2,CASSQVLDYGYTF,TGTGCCAGCAGCCAAGTATTGGACTATGGCTACACCTTC
TRBV2,.,.,TRBJ2-7,CASSVEQGPYEQHF,TGTGCCAGCAGCGTAGAGCAGGGTCCGTACGAGCAGCACTTC
TRBV7-3,many,.,TRBJ2-1,CASSVLSGSGERQFF,TGTGCCAGCAGCGTTTTGTCCGGGTCGGGGGAACGGCAGTTCTTC
TRBV12-3/TRBV12-4,.,.,TRBJ1-2,CASRKGAGAVYGYTF,TGTGCCAGCAGGAAAGGAGCAGGGGCGGTCTATGGCTACACCTTC
TRBV9,.,TRBD2,TRBJ2-3,CASSAGLAGGSDTQYF,TGTGCCAGCAGCGCCGGACTAGCGGGGGGGTCAGATACGCAGTATTTT
TRBV12-5,.,.,TRBJ1-5,CASGLSYQPQHF,TGTGCTAGTGGTTTATCGTATCAGCCCCAGCATTTT
TRBV27,.,.,TRBJ1-1,CASSLDTGNTEASF,TGTGCCAGCAGCCTGGACACCGGGAACACTGAAGCTTCCTTT
TRBV15,.,.,TRBJ2-5,CATSLDHAAGEETQYF,TGTGCCACCAGCTTAGATCATGCGGCGGGTGAGGAGACCCAGTACTTC
TRBV7-6,.,TRBD1,TRBJ2-3,CASSFQQTGSGTDTQYF,TGTGCCAGCAGCTTTCAACAGACAGGGTCGGGCACAGATACGCAGTATTTT
TRBV12-3/TRBV12-4,many,.,TRBJ1-2,CASSQGYGYTF,TGTGCCAGCAGTCAGGGGTATGGCTACACCTTC
TRBV11-2,.,.,TRBJ1-3,CASSLEGAPGNTIYF,TGTGCCAGCAGCTTAGAGGGGGCGCCGGGAAACACCATATATTTT
TRBV12-3/TRBV12-4,.,TRBD1,TRBJ1-6,CASSSRDRVEPLHF,TGTGCCAGCAGCTCCCGGGACAGGGTTGAACCCCTCCACTTT
TRBV10-3,.,.,TRBJ1-2,CASLSGNGVNYGYTF,TGTGCCAGCTTGTCAGGGAATGGGGTTAACTATGGCTACACCTTC
TRBV6-2/TRBV6-3,few,.,TRBJ1-5,CASAGTVRSGPQHF,TGTGCCAGCGCAGGGACGGTCCGAAGTGGCCCCCAGCATTTT
TRBV20-1,many,.,TRBJ2-3,CSASSTLSPTDTQYF,TGCAGTGCTAGCTCCACCCTCTCCCCTACAGATACGCAGTATTTT
TRBV7-9,.,.,TRBJ1-5,CASTAALHTDTQYQHF,TGTGCCAGCACTGCCGCGTTGCACACAGATACGCAGTATCAGCATTTT
TRBV10-1,once,TRBD2,TRBJ2-5,CASSDISGLNQETQYF,TGCGCCAGCAGTGATATATCGGGACTAAACCAAGAGACCCAGTACTTC
TRBV10-3,.,.,TRBJ2-6,CAFSQFGSGAGANVLTF,TGTGCCTTCAGTCAGTTCGGGTCAGGCGCTGGGGCCAACGTCCTGACTTTC
TRBV19,many,.,TRBJ1-2,CASSIGLTDGYTF,TGTGCCAGTAGTATAGGTCTAACAGATGGCTACACCTTC
TRBV20-1,.,.,TRBJ2-5,CSASDGGKTYQETQYF,TGCAGTGCTAGCGACGGGGGAAAGACCTACCAAGAGACCCAGTACTTC
TRBV4-2,.,.,TRBJ1-2,CASSQDVLGNNHGYTF,TGTGCCAGCAGCCAAGATGTTCTGGGAAATAACCATGGCTACACCTTC
TRBV2,once,.,TRBJ2-3,CGSIEQTGRPDTQYF,TGCGGCAGCATTGAGCAGACGGGGAGGCCAGATACGCAGTATTTT
TRBV18,many,.,TRBJ1-3,CASSRRQDGSGNTIYF,TGTGCCAGCTCACGACGACAGGACGGCTCTGGAAACACCATATATTTT
TRBV7-3,.,.,TRBJ2-5,CASSGRAERATQYF,TGTGCCAGCAGCGGACGGGCTGAACGAGCGACCCAGTACTTC
TRBV20-1,many,.,TRBJ2-7,CSASDPAEQYF,TGCAGTGCTAGTGACCCGGCAGAGCAGTACTTC
TRBV5-4,.,.,TRBJ2-7,CASSLGGPGTHEQYF,TGTGCCAGCAGCTTGGGGGGACCGGGAACCCACGAGCAGTACTTC
TRBV7-2,.,TRBD1,TRBJ1-2,CASSLGTGSSYTF,TGTGCCAGCAGCTTGGGGACAGGATCGAGCTACACCTTC
TRBV9,.,.,TRBJ2-1,CASSVALGGARNEQFF,TGTGCCAGCAGCGTAGCGTTAGGAGGGGCGAGGAATGAGCAGTTCTTC